These T cell receptor beta chains were read from a single sample in a study of blood T cell repertoires in COVID-19. TCRdb keeps only in-frame clones here, not all; method: immunoSEQ multiplex PCR. The sample carries about 140,000 clones, 70% to 90% recorded once. Source material: peripheral blood. Receptors were obtained from a woman aged 60-75 years with acute or convalescent COVID-19. CDR3s include the opening cysteine and the closing phenylalanine or tryptophan. A D gene is named only where the DNA matches it firmly. Expanded clones are given a class, and other clones once, few, many or no size at all.

. | TRBJ1-3 | TRBV9 | few | TGTGCCAGCAGCATTCGGGGGGAGTCTGGAAACACCATATATTTT | CASSIRGESGNTIYF
. | TRBJ2-7 | TRBV6-2/TRBV6-3 | . | TGTGCCAGCAGTTACCCAAGACAGGTTCGGACCTACGAGCAGTACTTC | CASSYPRQVRTYEQYF
TRBD1 | TRBJ1-4 | TRBV3-1/TRBV3-2 | . | TGTGCCAGCAGCCGACAGGGGCTAAAACTGTTTTTT | CASSRQGLKLFF
. | TRBJ1-4 | TRBV4-2 | few | TGTGCCAGCAGCCTCGAGAAGGGGGCAACTAATGAAAAACTGTTTTTT | CASSLEKGATNEKLFF
. | TRBJ1-5 | TRBV6-5 | few | TGTGCCAGCAGCCGCGATAGCAATCAGCCCCAGCATTTT | CASSRDSNQPQHF
. | TRBJ1-2 | TRBV29-1 | . | TGCAGCGTTGACTGGGGGCAGGGCTACACCTTC | CSVDWGQGYTF
. | TRBJ2-3 | TRBV6-4 | . | TGTGCCAGCGGGGGCCAAGGGTCCCCAGATACGCAGTATTTT | CASGGQGSPDTQYF
TRBD1 | TRBJ1-5 | TRBV11-2 | . | TGTGCCAGCAGCCCCGACAGGGGAGGTCAGCCCCAGCATTTT | CASSPDRGGQPQHF
TRBD1 | TRBJ2-7 | TRBV7-8 | . | TGTGCCAGCAGCCCGCGGAAGGGACAGGGGTTGTACGAGCAGTACTTC | CASSPRKGQGLYEQYF
TRBD2 | TRBJ2-3 | TRBV7-2 | . | TGTGCCAGCAGCTTAGCGGTAGCGGGGGGGCCAAGTGATACGCAGTATTTT | CASSLAVAGGPSDTQYF
. | TRBJ1-5 | TRBV21-1 | . | TGTGCCAGCAATCCTACGGGATTCAGCAATCAGCCCCAGCATTTT | CASNPTGFSNQPQHF
TRBD1 | TRBJ2-3 | TRBV10-3 | . | TGTGCCATCAGGACAGGGGTTGAAACAGATACGCAGTATTTT | CAIRTGVETDTQYF
. | TRBJ2-7 | TRBV29-1 | . | TGCAGCGTTGGGGTTACGGACTTGATTCACTTC | CSVGVTDLIHF
. | TRBJ1-2 | TRBV5-6 | . | TGTGCCAGCAGCTTGGGGCAGGCAACCAGCTATGGCTACACCTTC | CASSLGQATSYGYTF
. | TRBJ1-2 | TRBV4-2 | . | TGTGCCAGCAGCCAAGATCCTCAGGGGTACTATGGCTACACCTTC | CASSQDPQGYYGYTF
. | TRBJ1-2 | TRBV7-8 | . | TGTGCCAGCAGCTTAATGGGACTCTCCCGAAACTATGGCTACACCTTC | CASSLMGLSRNYGYTF
TRBD1 | TRBJ2-2 | TRBV11-3 | . | TGTGCCTCCGGACAGGGGTTCGCCGGGGAGCTGTTTTTT | CASGQGFAGELFF
TRBD1 | TRBJ1-4 | TRBV9 | . | TGTGCCAGCAGCCCGTGGACAGGGGGCAATGAAAAACTGTTTTTT | CASSPWTGGNEKLFF
TRBD1 | TRBJ2-1 | TRBV30 | . | TGTGCCTGGAACCGGGACAGGGGGAGCGGTGAGCAGTTCTTC | CAWNRDRGSGEQFF
TRBD2 | TRBJ2-2 | TRBV6-6 | . | TGTGCCAGCTCCGGGACTAGACATTCCGGGGAGCTGTTTTTT | CASSGTRHSGELFF
. | TRBJ1-6 | TRBV5-1 | . | TGCGCCAGCAGCTTGGGGACTGTGGATTCACCCCTCCACTTT | CASSLGTVDSPLHF
. | TRBJ2-1 | TRBV5-1 | once | TGCGCCAGCAGCTTGGATGGGGGCCTTTACAATGAGCAGTTCTTC | CASSLDGGLYNEQFF
TRBD1 | TRBJ1-1 | TRBV4-2 | few | TGTGCCAGCAGCCAAGAGTGGACAGGGGCGGGCACTGAAGCTTTCTTT | CASSQEWTGAGTEAFF
. | TRBJ1-3 | TRBV9 | . | TGTGCCAGCAGTTCATCCACAGGGCATGGAAACACCATATATTTT | CASSSSTGHGNTIYF
. | TRBJ1-6 | TRBV4-3 | . | TGCGCCAGCAGCCAAGATGTTGGGGGCACCAATTCACCCCTCCACTTT | CASSQDVGGTNSPLHF
. | TRBJ1-5 | TRBV11-2 | once | TGTGCCAGCAGCGTAGGGGCCAATCAGCCCCAGCATTTT | CASSVGANQPQHF
TRBD1 | TRBJ1-6 | TRBV2 | . | TGTGCCAGCGTTAGCGACCAGGGGGCCGGTTCACCCCTCCACTTT | CASVSDQGAGSPLHF
. | TRBJ1-1 | TRBV30 | . | TGTGCCTGGAGTGTGGGCAACTTGAACACTGAAGCTTTCTTT | CAWSVGNLNTEAFF
TRBD1 | TRBJ1-2 | TRBV7-2 | . | TGTGCCAGCAGTCCGGGACAGGCCAACTATGGCTACACCTTC | CASSPGQANYGYTF
TRBD1 | TRBJ1-1 | TRBV7-3 | . | TGTGCCAGCAGCCCCGGACAGGGAAGGGCGAACACTGAAGCTTTCTTT | CASSPGQGRANTEAFF
. | TRBJ2-7 | TRBV21-1 | . | TGTGCCAGCAGCAAAGATGACGGACACTACGAGCAGTACTTC | CASSKDDGHYEQYF
. | TRBJ1-1 | TRBV27 | . | TGTGCCAGCAGCCTATCGGGGGGGGTACGTGAAGCTTTCTTT | CASSLSGGVREAFF
TRBD1 | TRBJ1-6 | TRBV6-2/TRBV6-3 | few | TGTGCCAGCAGTTTTGACAGGGGAGTTACTTCACCCCTCCACTTT | CASSFDRGVTSPLHF
. | TRBJ1-1 | TRBV5-1 | . | TGCGCCAGCAGACTCTGGGGGGACACTGAAGCTTTCTTT | CASRLWGDTEAFF
. | TRBJ1-2 | TRBV9 | . | TGTGCCAGCAGCTCCATAGGAGGGGAAGACGGTGGCTACACCTTC | CASSSIGGEDGGYTF
. | TRBJ2-3 | TRBV19 | . | TGTGCCAGTAGTCCCCCTCATGGGCGGGGGCTAGATACGCAGTATTTT | CASSPPHGRGLDTQYF
TRBD2 | TRBJ2-5 | TRBV7-2 | . | TGTGCCAGCAGCTCCTCCCTAGCGGGTTTCGAGACCCAGTACTTC | CASSSSLAGFETQYF
TRBD2 | TRBJ2-5 | TRBV9 | . | TGTGCCAGCAGCGTAGGGACTAGCGGCGTATTACAAGAGACCCAGTACTTC | CASSVGTSGVLQETQYF
TRBD1 | TRBJ2-7 | TRBV19 | . | TGTGCCAGTACCCCCGCCGCAACCGGACAGGGGATGTACGAGCAGTACTTC | CASTPAATGQGMYEQYF
. | TRBJ1-2 | TRBV19 | . | TGTGCCAGTAGCGGACTAGGGGGGATTAACGATGGCTACACCTTC | CASSGLGGINDGYTF
TRBD2 | TRBJ2-5 | TRBV7-8 | . | TGTGCCAGCAACCTCTGGGGCGGGGGGGACGAGACCCAGTACTTC | CASNLWGGGDETQYF
. | TRBJ2-1 | TRBV18 | . | TGTGCCAGCTCACCGCCCACTAACTACAATGAGCAGTTCTTC | CASSPPTNYNEQFF
TRBD1 | TRBJ1-6 | TRBV7-2 | . | TGTGCCAGCAGCTCAGACAGGGGCTATAATTCACCCCTCCACTTT | CASSSDRGYNSPLHF
. | TRBJ2-1 | TRBV27 | . | TGTGCCAGCAGTCTCCACAGGGACAATGAGCAGTTCTTC | CASSLHRDNEQFF